This TCR beta chain came from a study of T cell responses to AZD1222 COVID-19 vaccine. Study context: Combined were second doses at about 4 or about 12 weeks.

V shed 2 bases and J shed 2 bases, with 6 bases lying between them. This CDR3 region has 13 residues. Germline loops: CDR1 SNHLY, CDR2 FYNNEI. Notes on the study in general: Vaccine-associated CD4 TCRs ranged over spike, dominating at 160-218 and 743-854. Repertoire sampling happened only post peak T cell response.

Here immunoSEQ multiplex PCR was the method, and the copy in TCRdb shows in-frame clones only, minus some. The sample carries about 160,000 clones, 91% recorded once. Remarks on this clone: The antigen is not known.

Sequenced here: peripheral blood, sampled on day 0 of AZD1222 vaccination. The chain couples TRBV2 to TRBJ1-2; D is unresolved. The sequence was obtained from an adult in good health. The CDR3 sequence: CASSERQNYGYTF. CDR3 bases: TGTGCCAGCAGTGAACGGCAGAACTATGGCTACACCTTC. Full variable domain (outside the CDR3, taken from reference TRBV2 and TRBJ1-2): EPEVTQTPSHQVTQMGQEVILRCVPISNHLYFYWYRQILGQKVEFLVSFYNNEISEKSEIFDDQFSVERPDGSNFTLKIRSTKLEDSAMYFCASSERQNYGYTFGSGTRLTVV.